The 8 T cell receptor beta chains listed next were all sequenced from one sample in a study of shared clonotypes between healthy human individuals (dated by TCRdb to 2020 to 2021). The library was made by the immunoSEQ multiplex PCR assay. TCRdb provides this immuneACCESS table in a form limited to in-frame rearrangements. Some clones are lacking; in checked studies, under half of them reflect an unresolved V gene, and why the rest are absent is not known. The sample records some 1 million clones, approximately 72% of which are singletons. Approximately 1.5% of the sample rests with the top ten. The sequencing input was memory CD4+ T cells sorted from blood. What the cell subset or site label conveys for this sample: CD45RA-negative fraction. The receptors stem from a man younger than 35 in good health.

For this clone: Other nucleotide sequences in the sample specify the same CDR3. The CDR3 region is CASSPPLGFGNTIYF. The CDR3 nucleotides read TGTGCCAGCTCACCACCGCTCGGGTTCGGAAACACCATATATTTT. The chain recombines TRBV18 with TRBJ1-3, with D hard to call. V gave up 0 bases and J gave up 4 bases, with 10 bases separating them. The germline gives CDR1 KGHSH, CDR2 LQKENI. There are 15 residues in the CDR3.

This clone was counted only a few times. V gene TRBV30 combines with J gene TRBJ2-4, with 7 nucleotides matching TRBD2. Trimming at V came to 0 bases and at J to 3 bases, leaving 5 bases not matched to a gene. CDR1 is GTSNPN and CDR2 is SVGIG in the germline V gene (reference sequence). The CDR3 has 15 residues. CDR3 in amino acids: CAWSVGASGKNIQYF. The CDR3 DNA is TGTGCCTGGAGTGTAGGGGCTAGCGGCAAAAACATTCAGTACTTC.

This clone was observed once. The J gene is TRBJ2-5, the V gene TRBV14, with 7 bases identical to TRBD2. The CDR3 runs to 16 residues. Looked up from germline, CDR1 is SGHDN and CDR2 is FVKESK. Unmatched junction bases numbered 9, after V lost 0 bases and J lost 5 bases. Here the CDR3 DNA reads TGTGCCAGCAGCCAAGATCCCCTAGCGGAGTGGGAGACCCAGTACTTC. Its protein product is CASSQDPLAEWETQYF.

This clone was detected a few times. The chain combines TRBV21-1 with TRBJ2-1; the table names TRBD2, a call not compared with the DNA. TRBV21-1 is recorded as a pseudogene. This CDR3 contains 17 residues. The CDR3 coding sequence is TGTGCCAGCAGACGTTACCGGGGGGACGCCGAGTGTGGAGAGCAGTTCTTC. It yields the protein CASRRYRGDAECGEQFF.

The chain couples TRBV4-3 to TRBJ2-7; the match to TRBD2 covers 7 bases. V was clipped by 1 base and J by 2 bases; unmatched bases: 5. Germline V gene sequence: CDR1 LGHNA, CDR2 YSLEER. CDR3 length: 15 amino acids. The CDR3: CASSQVAGLTYEQYF. The CDR3 DNA is TGCGCCAGCAGCCAAGTCGCGGGACTAACCTACGAGCAGTACTTC.

The gene calls are TRBV7-9 and TRBJ2-1; D ambiguous. The CDR3 covers 11 residues. Trimming pared 4 bases from V and 7 bases from J, leaving 5 bases between. Per germline, CDR1 SEHNR and CDR2 FQNEAQ (reference sequence). This chain's CDR3 is CASSSQNEQFF. CDR3 DNA sequence: TGTGCCAGCAGCTCTCAAAATGAGCAGTTCTTC.

The rearrangement uses TRBV10-3 and TRBJ2-7; TRBD2 matches at 7 bases. Germline V gene data show CDR1 as ENHRY and CDR2 as SYGVKD. This CDR3 spans 14 amino acids. The trim removed 10 bases at V and 4 bases at J, leaving 13 bases unmatched. DNA for the CDR3: TGTGCCACCGAAACCCGGGGAGGGGCGTACGAGCAGTACTTC. As protein: CATETRGGAYEQYF.

This clone has more than one count but fewer than ten. The chain combines TRBV6-1 with TRBJ2-5; D remains unclear. CDR1 is MNHNS, CDR2 SASEGT, per germline. Trimming cost V 2 bases and J 5 bases, with 15 bases left between them. The CDR3 extends over 15 amino acids. The CDR3 loop is CASSESVGFEETQYF. The CDR3 DNA sequence: TGTGCCAGCAGTGAATCTGTGGGGTTTGAGGAGACCCAGTACTTC.